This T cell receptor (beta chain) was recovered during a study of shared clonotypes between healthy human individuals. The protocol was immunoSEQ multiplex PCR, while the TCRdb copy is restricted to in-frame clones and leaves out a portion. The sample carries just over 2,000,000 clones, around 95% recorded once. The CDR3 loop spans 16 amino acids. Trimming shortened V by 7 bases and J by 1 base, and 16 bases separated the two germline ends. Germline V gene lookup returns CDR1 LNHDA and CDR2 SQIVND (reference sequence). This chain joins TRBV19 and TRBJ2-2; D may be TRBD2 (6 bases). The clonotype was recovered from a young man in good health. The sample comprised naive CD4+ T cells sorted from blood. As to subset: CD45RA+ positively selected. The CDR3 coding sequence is TGTGCCAGTACCAATATGGGACTTATGAACACCGGGGAGCTGTTTTTT. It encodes CASTNMGLMNTGELFF. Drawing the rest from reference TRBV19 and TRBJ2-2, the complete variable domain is DGGITQSPKYLFRKEGQNVTLSCEQNLNHDAMYWYRQDPGQGLRLIYYSQIVNDFQKGDIAEGYSVSREKKESFPLTVTSAQKNPTAFYLCASTNMGLMNTGELFFGEGSRLTVL.